These 26 T cell receptor beta chains came from one sample sequenced in a study of patients and donors after allogeneic stem cell transplantation. TCRdb analysed the RT-PCR reads with MiXCR anew, one entry per CDR3 protein. The sample lists over 2,000 distinct CDR3 sequences, nearly 20% seen once, with 9.5% to 15% in the top ten. The sample consisted of blood, either unsorted or a sorted T cell fraction (not recorded which). These receptors came from a human donor who was either an allogeneic HSCT recipient or a stem cell or donor lymphocyte infusion donor (not recorded which). It is not recorded whose cells these are; they may come from a transplant donor.

The chain is built from TRBV7-3 and TRBJ2-6; D is possibly TRBD2 (5 bases). V lost 2 bases and J lost 0, with 8 bases in between. Germline CDR1 SGHTA, CDR2 FQGTGA. This CDR3 has 16 residues. The CDR3 loop is CASSLEGSSGANVLTF. The CDR3 nucleotides read TGTGCCAGCAGCTTAGAGGGAAGCTCTGGGGCCAACGTCCTGACTTTC.

This clonotype has more than one count but fewer than ten. V gene TRBV12-3 or TRBV12-4 combines with J gene TRBJ2-5, with 8 bases aligning to TRBD1. The CDR3 length is 14 residues. V shed 2 bases and J 5 bases; nucleotides not matched to a gene: 4. CDR3 bases: TGTGCCAGCAGTTTATCAGGGGGCGGTGAGACCCAGTACTTC. This translates into CASSLSGGGETQYF.

This clonotype was counted only a few times. The chain is built from TRBV5-1 and TRBJ2-3, with D uncertain. Germline CDR1 is SGHRS and CDR2 is YFSETQ. CDR3 length: 14 amino acids. Trimming took 2 bases from V and 3 from J, leaving 10 bases between them. The CDR3: CASSFGRLTDTQYF. DNA for the CDR3: TGCGCCAGCAGCTTCGGCAGACTTACAGATACGCAGTATTTT.

This clonotype was picked up a small number of times. The V and J genes are TRBV29-1 and TRBJ2-7; D ambiguous. Trimming cost V 4 bases and J 0 bases, with 7 bases left between them. The V gene's germline CDR1 is SQVTM and CDR2 ANQGSEA. This CDR3 has 12 residues. The CDR3 nucleotides read TGCAGCGTTGTGTTCACCTCCTACGAGCAGTACTTC. Protein product: CSVVFTSYEQYF.

With regard to this clonotype: The CDR3 does not end in the conserved phenylalanine or tryptophan, so this is likely a read error. It is unclear where the CDR3 begins or ends on the DNA, so no DNA is shown, and the CDR3 is as TCRdb lists it. V is TRBV18 and J is TRBJ2-7; the D call TRBD1 from the table was never checked on the DNA. Germline CDR1 is KGHSH and CDR2 is LQKENI. The CDR3 is 12 amino acids long, termini counted. CDR3 sequence: CASRGLGSSATL.

This clonotype was counted a few times. The CDR3 DNA reads as TGTGCCAGCAGCCAAGATGCTAGCGGGGGCCCTGAGCCCGGGCAGTTCTTC. This gives the protein CASSQDASGGPEPGQFF. The V call is TRBV14, the J call TRBJ2-1, with 10 bases fitting TRBD2. This CDR3 comprises 17 residues. With V trimmed by 0 bases and J by 12 bases, 14 bases remained unmatched. Germline V gives CDR1 SGHDN, CDR2 FVKESK.

This clonotype was seen a handful of times. The chain has TRBV4-1 and TRBJ1-4; a weak D match, TRBD1 (5 bases). V dropped 0 bases and J dropped 4 bases, with 15 bases sitting between them. The CDR3 runs to 17 residues. Germline V gene lookup returns CDR1 MGHRA and CDR2 YSYEKL. As DNA, the CDR3 is TGCGCCAGCAGCCAAGAGGGGCACGCCAGGCATAATGAAAAACTGTTTTTT. Its translation: CASSQEGHARHNEKLFF.

The rearrangement uses TRBV5-5 and TRBJ2-6; 8 bases agree with TRBD1. CDR1 is SGHKS and CDR2 is YYEKEE in the germline V gene (reference sequence). The CDR3 runs to 18 residues. Trimming at V came to 4 bases and at J to 0 bases, leaving 9 bases not matched to a gene. The DNA for the CDR3 is TGTGCCAGCAGCGGAGGGACAGGCCGTACCTCTGGGGCCAACGTCCTGACTTTC. This encodes CASSGGTGRTSGANVLTF.

In its sample, this clonotype ranks as medium-sized. The J gene is TRBJ2-1, the V gene TRBV2, with TRBD1 identical over 8 bases. V lost 7 bases and J lost 4; bases outside the gene matches: 6. The CDR3 covers 14 residues. Germline V gene data show CDR1 as SNHLY and CDR2 as FYNNEI. CDR3 sequence reads: CASIGDRFYNEQFF. The CDR3 DNA reads TGTGCCAGCATCGGGGACAGGTTTTACAATGAGCAGTTCTTC.

This chain uses TRBV20-1 with TRBJ2-7; TRBD2 agrees at 11 bases. The CDR3 has 12 amino acids. The germline V gene encodes CDR1 DFQATT and CDR2 SNEGSKA (reference sequence). As DNA, the CDR3 is TGCGCAAGCCCGGGGACTAGCGGCGAGCAGTACTTC. Encoded protein: CASPGTSGEQYF.

The chain couples TRBV24-1 to TRBJ1-3; D is unresolved. The germline CDR1 and CDR2 sequences are KGHDR and SFDVKD. The CDR3 has 14 amino acids. The germline V and J ends were trimmed by 3 bases and 4 bases, with 9 bases remaining between them. CDR3 loop: CATSDTRGGNTIYF. The CDR3 DNA sequence: TGTGCCACCAGTGATACTCGAGGAGGAAACACCATATATTTT.

The chain uses TRBV25-1 and TRBJ1-6; the D is unclear. The CDR3 is 15 residues long. Between the trimmed V and J ends, which lost 5 bases and 8 bases, there was a span of 16 bases. The V gene's germline CDR1 is MGHDK and CDR2 SYGVNS. CDR3 in amino acids: CASSTREGSDSPLHF. The CDR3 bases are TGTGCCAGCAGTACCCGGGAGGGTAGCGATTCACCCCTCCACTTT.

In its sample, this clonotype ranks as medium-sized. V is TRBV3-1 and J is TRBJ1-1; a possible D gene is TRBD1 (5 bases). Germline CDR1 is LGHDT and CDR2 is YNNKEL (reference sequence). This CDR3 has 14 residues. V lost 4 bases to trimming and J lost 1 base, with 10 bases between them. The CDR3 loop is CASSRGTGNTEAFF. The DNA of the CDR3 is TGTGCCAGCAGCCGCGGGACGGGGAACACTGAAGCTTTCTTT.

The J gene is TRBJ1-4, the V gene TRBV2; 8 bases align to TRBD1. Trimming cost V 6 bases and J 7 bases; bases outside gene matches: 4. Germline CDR1 SNHLY, CDR2 FYNNEI. The CDR3 is made up of 13 amino acids. CDR3 in amino acids: CASSTGGVEKLFF. As DNA, the CDR3 is TGTGCCAGCAGCACAGGGGGGGTTGAAAAACTGTTTTTT.

This chain links TRBV5-5 with TRBJ2-7; D call uncertain. CDR1 and CDR2 from the germline V gene are SGHKS and YYEKEE (reference sequence). V was trimmed by 4 bases and J by 3 bases, leaving 5 bases between them. The CDR3 has 11 residues. CDR3 in DNA: TGTGCCAGCAGCGCTATCTACGAGCAGTACTTC. Residues: CASSAIYEQYF.

This clonotype is classed as medium-sized. The rearrangement links TRBV6-5 to TRBJ2-7; TRBD1 matches 9 bases. The junction had 4 bases not matched to a gene; V was cut back by 2 bases and J by 2 bases. Per the germline V gene, CDR1 is MNHEY and CDR2 is SVGAGI. The CDR3 runs 15 residues. The CDR3 reads CASSYRGQGTYEQYF. The CDR3 DNA is TGTGCCAGCAGTTACCGGGGACAGGGTACCTACGAGCAGTACTTC.

This clonotype was picked up a small number of times. The gene calls are TRBV6-6 and TRBJ2-1; TRBD1 might be the D (5 bases). CDR1 is MNHNY and CDR2 is SVGAGI in the germline V gene (reference sequence). This CDR3 spans 14 amino acids. Trimming pared 0 bases from V and 4 bases from J, leaving 7 bases between. The CDR3 DNA is TGTGCCAGCAGTTACTCGACAGTTTACAATGAGCAGTTCTTC. This gives the protein CASSYSTVYNEQFF.

This clonotype is labeled as medium-sized. The chain employs TRBV28 and TRBJ2-7; 7 bases map to TRBD1. Germline V gives CDR1 MDHEN, CDR2 SYDVKM. The V segment lost 5 bases and the J segment 4 bases; nucleotides outside the gene matches: 11. CDR3 length: 15 residues. The CDR3 sequence: CASSPPGQSQYEQYF. DNA of the CDR3: TGTGCCAGCAGTCCCCCGGGACAGAGCCAATACGAGCAGTACTTC.

This clonotype occurred a few times. CDR3 coding DNA: TGTGCCAGCAGTAGAGGACAGAACACTGAAGCTTTCTTT. Translating gives CASSRGQNTEAFF. This chain uses TRBV12-3 or TRBV12-4 with TRBJ1-1; a weak D match, TRBD1 (5 bases). CDR3 size: 13 residues. V lost 5 bases to trimming and J lost 1 base, with 8 bases between them.

The rearrangement links TRBV7-3 to TRBJ2-2; D unresolved. The ends were cut back, 5 bases at V and 1 base at J, with 14 bases in the middle. The CDR3 sequence is 16 residues long. Germline CDR1 and CDR2: SGHTA and FQGTGA. As DNA, the CDR3 is TGTGCCAGCAGCCCATTTCGGACCCTGAACACCGGGGAGCTGTTTTTT. Its protein is CASSPFRTLNTGELFF.

This chain uses TRBV18 with TRBJ1-4, with 7 bases lining up with TRBD1. V was clipped by 6 bases and J by 7 bases; unmatched bases: 14. The CDR3 extends over 16 amino acids. Germline CDR1 and CDR2: KGHSH and LQKENI. Here the CDR3 DNA reads TGTGCCAGCTCCTTCTCGCACCGGGACAGATTTGAAAAACTGTTTTTT. Amino acid sequence: CASSFSHRDRFEKLFF.

The rearrangement uses TRBV10-3 and TRBJ1-1; D gene ambiguous. The CDR3 length is 13 residues. Looked up from germline, CDR1 is ENHRY and CDR2 is SYGVKD. V lost 6 bases to trimming and J lost 1 base, with 9 bases between them. DNA of the CDR3: TGTGCCATCAGGAGGTTGGAGAACACTGAAGCTTTCTTT. Its translation: CAIRRLENTEAFF.

Relative to its sample, this clonotype is medium-sized. The V gene is TRBV20-1, the J gene TRBJ1-6, with TRBD1 identical over 10 bases. The germline CDR1 and CDR2 sequences are DFQATT and SNEGSKA (reference sequence). The V segment lost 4 bases and the J segment 8 bases; nucleotides outside the gene matches: 2. The CDR3 is made up of 13 amino acids. The CDR3 loop reads CSATGQGDSPLHF. CDR3 bases: TGCAGTGCTACCGGACAGGGGGATTCACCCCTCCACTTT.

This clonotype was counted only a few times. V is TRBV21-1 and J is TRBJ2-3. TRBV21-1 constitutes a pseudogene. The CDR3 is made up of 15 amino acids. The CDR3 DNA sequence: TGTGCCAGCAGCAAAGGGCGACCTCGCACAGATACGCAGTATTTT. Its translation is CASSKGRPRTDTQYF.

This clonotype has just a few counts. This sequence joins TRBV7-2 and TRBJ1-1, with a possible D match to TRBD1 (6 bases). Trimming stripped 3 bases from V and 3 bases from J, with 11 bases between. The CDR3 sequence is 14 residues long. CDR1 and CDR2 (germline): SGHTA, FQGNSA. The CDR3 region has the DNA TGTGCCAGCAGCTTTCAGGGGAAGGACACTGAAGCTTTCTTT. This gives the protein CASSFQGKDTEAFF.

This rearrangement joins TRBV5-1 to TRBJ2-3; 7 bases align to TRBD2. Germline values: CDR1 SGHRS, CDR2 YFSETQ. Trimming cost V 4 bases and J 6 bases; bases outside gene matches: 8. The CDR3 is 14 residues long. The CDR3 spells CASSPGRGGDTQYF. The CDR3, as DNA: TGCGCCAGCAGCCCCGGACGGGGAGGGGATACGCAGTATTTT.